These T cell receptor beta chains were read from a single sample in a study of blood T cells in healthy people across ages. TCRdb reprocessed the 5' RACE reads with MiXCR, giving one entry per CDR3 protein. The sample lists under 750,000 distinct CDR3 sequences, 47% seen once, with around 23% in the top ten. Sequenced input: blood. The receptors were sampled from an elderly man in good health. CDR3s include the opening cysteine and the closing phenylalanine or tryptophan. The D gene is left open where the match is weak. Expanded clones are given a class, and other clones once, few, many or no size at all.

abundance	v_gene	j_gene	d_gene	CDR3nt	CDR3aa
once	TRBV6-6	TRBJ1-2	TRBD1	TGTGCCAGCAGTCCGTCGGACAGGCGAGGCTACACCTTC	CASSPSDRRGYTF
-	TRBV29-1	TRBJ2-7	-	TGCAGCGTTGAAGAACAGGACGAGCAGTACTTC	CSVEEQDEQYF
-	TRBV5-1	TRBJ2-1	-	TGCGCCAGCAGAGGAGACATTTACAATGAGCAGTTCTTC	CASRGDIYNEQFF
-	TRBV27	TRBJ2-7	TRBD1	TGTGCCAGCAGTTTTAGGCAGGGACAGACCTACGAGCAGTACTTC	CASSFRQGQTYEQYF
-	TRBV5-5	TRBJ2-6	TRBD2	TGTGCCAGCAGCTTGGTGCGACTAGCGTTGGGGACTGGGGCCAACGTCCTGACTTTC	CASSLVRLALGTGANVLTF
-	TRBV20-1	TRBJ1-2	TRBD1	TGCAGTGCTCGCGACAGGGCGGGTTTTCGCTACACCTTC	CSARDRAGFRYTF
many	TRBV6-6	TRBJ1-2	TRBD1	TGTGCCAGCAGTTACGGACAGGGACTCTATGGCTACACCTTC	CASSYGQGLYGYTF
-	TRBV29-1	TRBJ1-1	-	TGCAGCGTTGGTCAGCATACTGAAGCTTTCTTT	CSVGQHTEAFF
-	TRBV27	TRBJ1-1	-	TGTGCCAGCAGTTTTGTGAGTCGGGGCACTGAAGCTTTCTTT	CASSFVSRGTEAFF
-	TRBV7-9	TRBJ1-2	-	TGTGCCAGCAGCCTACCAGTTCCTAACTATGGCTACACCTTC	CASSLPVPNYGYTF
-	TRBV4-3	TRBJ1-4	-	TGCGCCAGCAGCCAAGCGGGGGGCCGAGATGAAAAACTGTTTTTT	CASSQAGGRDEKLFF
-	TRBV9	TRBJ2-6	-	TGTGCCAGCAGCGTTCCGGGGAGCTCTGGGGCCAACGTCCTGACTTTC	CASSVPGSSGANVLTF
few	TRBV24-1	TRBJ2-3	TRBD1	TGTGCCACCAGCCCCGGGACAGGGATTACAGATACGCAGTATTTT	CATSPGTGITDTQYF
-	TRBV10-3	TRBJ1-1	TRBD1	TGTGCCATCAGGAACAGGGGAACGAACACTGAAGCTTTCTTT	CAIRNRGTNTEAFF
-	TRBV25-1	TRBJ2-2	-	TGTGCCAGCAGTGAAGCCCCGATAGCGGCCGGGGAGCTGTTTTTT	CASSEAPIAAGELFF
-	TRBV9	TRBJ1-1	-	TGTGCCAGCAGCCCCCAGGGTCCGGCTTTCTTT	CASSPQGPAFF
few	TRBV20-1	TRBJ2-4	-	TGCAGTGGTAACGGGGGGGACAGGGACCAAAACATTCAGTACTTC	CSGNGGDRDQNIQYF
once	TRBV4-3	TRBJ2-2	-	TGCGCCGGCAGCCAAGAGAGGGCAGCGAACACCGGGGAGCTGTTTTTT	CAGSQERAANTGELFF
-	TRBV6-6	TRBJ1-3	-	TGTGCCAGCAGTTATAGTGTCGGAAGCTCTGGAAACACCATATATTTT	CASSYSVGSSGNTIYF
-	TRBV6-2/TRBV6-3	TRBJ2-3	TRBD1	TGTGCCAGCAGTTACACGACAGGGGCCCTCACAGATACGCAGTATTTT	CASSYTTGALTDTQYF
few	TRBV4-1	TRBJ2-1	-	TGCGCCAGCAGCCTTCAGTGGGGGGGCCGCTACAATGAGCAGTTCTTC	CASSLQWGGRYNEQFF
few	TRBV7-2	TRBJ2-5	-	TGTGCCAGCAGCTTAGCGGCACTGAGTTCTTGGGTGGCAGAGACCCAGTACTTC	CASSLAALSSWVAETQYF
-	TRBV20-1	TRBJ2-5	-	TGCAGTGCTAGACCCATGAGCGGATCATACTCGGAGACCCAGTACTTC	CSARPMSGSYSETQYF
many	TRBV6-5	TRBJ2-1	-	TGTGCCAGCAGTTACTCAGGGGTCGTGTTTGGCGAGCAGTTCTTC	CASSYSGVVFGEQFF
-	TRBV7-3	TRBJ2-3	-	TGTGCCAGCAGCTCCCCAGATCATACGCAGTATTTT	CASSSPDHTQYF
-	TRBV25-1	TRBJ2-5	-	TGTGCCAGCAGAGTTACCCAGGGACAAGAGACCCAGTACTTC	CASRVTQGQETQYF